One and the same sample provided the 32 T cell receptor beta chains below, sequenced in a study of cytomegalovirus exposure and HLA in healthy donors. It was with 60 Vbeta and 13 Jbeta primers that the PCR ran. Sequencing was performed with immunoSEQ multiplex PCR; in TCRdb, only in-frame clones are kept and a portion is missing. This sample has under 200,000 clones; roughly three quarters occur once, and the top ten carry about 7.7%. The material sequenced was PBMCs. The receptors were sampled from a woman in her 40s in good health and CMV-seropositive.

The J gene is TRBJ1-1, the V gene TRBV6-6, with no clear D. V was cut by 6 bases and J by 4 bases, with 3 bases left in between. The CDR3 loop spans 10 amino acids. CDR1 and CDR2 from the germline V gene are MNHNY and SVGAGI (reference sequence). CDR3 sequence reads: CASRSTEAFF. CDR3 sequence (DNA): TGTGCCAGCAGGAGCACTGAAGCTTTCTTT.

This rearrangement joins TRBV5-1 to TRBJ2-5; maybe TRBD2 (5 bases). V was pared by 0 bases and J by 0 bases, with 9 bases between. The CDR3 runs 15 residues. Germline V lookup: CDR1 SGHRS, CDR2 YFSETQ. In nucleotides, the CDR3 is TGCGCCAGCAGCTTGGTCTCGGGAAACCAAGAGACCCAGTACTTC. Translation: CASSLVSGNQETQYF.

In this sample, this clone turned up a few times. The chain carries TRBV30 and TRBJ1-2, with a weak D call TRBD1 (5 bases). Germline V gene data show CDR1 as GTSNPN and CDR2 as SVGIG (reference sequence). The CDR3 length is 15 residues. Trimming removed 2 bases at V and 3 bases at J, with 16 bases between. The CDR3 sequence is CAWSSWAGKDYGYTF. CDR3 sequence (DNA): TGTGCCTGGAGTAGTTGGGCAGGGAAGGACTATGGCTACACCTTC.

The chain carries TRBV14 and TRBJ1-2; maybe TRBD1 (6 bases). The CDR3 is made up of 14 amino acids. The germline CDR1 and CDR2 sequences are SGHDN and FVKESK. The V and J ends lost 3 bases and 2 bases respectively, with 10 bases between them. For the CDR3, the DNA is TGTGCCAGCAGCCATCGACAGGAAAACTATGGCTACACCTTC. This codes for CASSHRQENYGYTF.

Only one count was recorded for this clone. The J gene is TRBJ1-2, the V gene TRBV6-1, with TRBD1 matching 7 bases. There are 15 residues in the CDR3. The junction had 17 bases not matched to a gene; V was cut back by 8 bases and J by 8 bases. Germline CDR1 and CDR2: MNHNS and SASEGT. The CDR3 DNA follows: TGTGCCAGCTTATCTACCGGGACAGCCCTCGGAGGCTACACCTTC. It yields the protein CASLSTGTALGGYTF.

The rearrangement joins TRBV5-1 to TRBJ2-2, with 9 bases aligning to TRBD2. CDR3 length equals 14 residues. Trimming cost V 4 bases and J 3 bases; bases outside gene matches: 1. Per the germline V gene, CDR1 is SGHRS and CDR2 is YFSETQ. The CDR3 sequence is CASSIAGDTGELFF. As DNA, the CDR3 is TGCGCCAGCAGCATAGCGGGGGACACCGGGGAGCTGTTTTTT.

This chain links TRBV6-1 with TRBJ2-7; unclear D gene. CDR1 is MNHNS, CDR2 SASEGT, per germline. The CDR3 has 11 residues. The germline V and J ends were trimmed by 3 bases and 3 bases, with 3 bases remaining between them. The CDR3: CASSDLYEQYF. CDR3 coding DNA: TGTGCCAGCAGTGATCTCTACGAGCAGTACTTC.

This chain joins TRBV28 and TRBJ1-5; no clear D gene. V dropped 4 bases and J dropped 5 bases, with 9 bases sitting between them. This CDR3 contains 13 residues. CDR1 is MDHEN and CDR2 is SYDVKM in the germline V gene. CDR3 in amino acids: CASSSYSDQPQHF. The CDR3 coding sequence is TGTGCCAGCAGTTCCTATTCGGATCAGCCCCAGCATTTT.

This clone was observed a single time. The chain recombines TRBV5-1 with TRBJ2-7; tentative D call: TRBD1 (6 bases). Trimming took off 0 bases at V and 4 bases at J, with 14 bases between the two ends. CDR1 and CDR2 from the germline V gene are SGHRS and YFSETQ. CDR3 length: 15 residues. Here the CDR3 reads CASSLVQGVGYEQYF. CDR3 nucleotides: TGCGCCAGCAGCTTGGTACAGGGCGTCGGATACGAGCAGTACTTC. The full variable domain, completed using reference TRBV5-1 and TRBJ2-7, is KAGVTQTPRYLIKTRGQQVTLSCSPISGHRSVSWYQQTPGQGLQFLFEYFSETQRNKGNFPGRFSGRQFSNSRSEMNVSTLELGDSALYLCASSLVQGVGYEQYFGPGTRLTVT.

On this clone: This specimen includes other DNA sequences encoding the same CDR3. The chain combines TRBV5-1 with TRBJ2-3; TRBD1 might be the D (5 bases). CDR3 length equals 15 residues. Germline-derived CDR1 and CDR2 are SGHRS and YFSETQ. V lost 1 base and J lost 1, with 10 bases in between. This chain's CDR3 is CASSLRGMGTDTQYF. Written as DNA, the CDR3 is TGCGCCAGCAGCTTGAGGGGTATGGGCACAGATACGCAGTATTTT.

This clone appeared a few times. This chain uses TRBV5-1 with TRBJ2-1; 13 bases line up with TRBD2. V was pared by 3 bases and J by 7 bases, with 4 bases of the junction left unmatched. The CDR3 sequence is 15 residues long. Germline V gene lookup returns CDR1 SGHRS and CDR2 YFSETQ. Written as DNA, the CDR3 is TGCGCCAGCAGCTCCCGGACTAGCGGGGGTAATGAGCAGTTCTTC. Translation gives CASSSRTSGGNEQFF.

This clone has just a few counts. The rearrangement links TRBV5-5 to TRBJ2-5; TRBD2 agrees at 7 bases. V lost 2 bases and J lost 2; bases outside the gene matches: 6. This CDR3 has 15 residues. CDR1 is SGHKS and CDR2 is YYEKEE in the germline V gene (reference sequence). CDR3 amino acids: CASSFLAGEQETQYF. CDR3 nucleotides: TGTGCCAGCAGCTTTCTCGCGGGGGAGCAAGAGACCCAGTACTTC.

CDR3 protein: CAWTGGAGQPQHF. As DNA, the CDR3 is TGTGCCTGGACAGGGGGCGCGGGTCAGCCCCAGCATTTT. The genes are TRBV30 and TRBJ1-5, with 8 bases identical to TRBD1. Trimming took 4 bases from V and 6 from J; bases not matched to a gene: 5. The V gene's germline CDR1 is GTSNPN and CDR2 SVGIG (reference sequence). The CDR3 covers 13 residues. The variable domain in full, completed from reference TRBV30 and TRBJ1-5, reads SQTIHQWPATLVQPVGSPLSLECTVEGTSNPNLYWYRQAAGRGLQLLFYSVGIGQISSEVPQNLSASRPQDRQFILSSKKLLLSDSGFYLCAWTGGAGQPQHFGDGTRLSIL.

The CDR3: CASSLEDRDTEAFF. The CDR3 DNA sequence: TGCGCCAGCAGCTTGGAGGACAGGGACACTGAAGCTTTCTTT. The rearrangement uses TRBV5-1 and TRBJ1-1; 8 bases are shared with TRBD1. The V gene's germline CDR1 is SGHRS and CDR2 YFSETQ. This CDR3 comprises 14 residues. V lost 0 bases to trimming and J lost 3 bases; unmatched junction nucleotides: 1.

This chain links TRBV2 with TRBJ1-1, with D uncertain. The CDR3 has 11 residues. Germline V gene sequence: CDR1 SNHLY, CDR2 FYNNEI. With 3 bases removed from V and 8 bases from J, the gap between germline ends came to 7 bases. DNA of the CDR3: TGTGCCAGCAGTGACAGCGCCGAAGCTTTCTTT. It is translated as CASSDSAEAFF.

The genes are TRBV7-3 and TRBJ1-2; D is undetermined. Germline V lookup: CDR1 SGHTA, CDR2 FQGTGA. V lost 3 bases to trimming and J lost 7 bases, with 12 bases between them. The CDR3 sequence is 13 residues long. Here the CDR3 DNA reads TGTGCCAGCAGCTTTGATCCGAGAGGTGGCTACACCTTC. Protein: CASSFDPRGGYTF.

The chain is built from TRBV5-6 and TRBJ2-6, with 13 bases that match TRBD2. Looked up from germline, CDR1 is SGHDT and CDR2 is YYEEEE. This CDR3 is 18 amino acids long. Germline trimming cut 4 bases from V and 2 bases from J; bases unmatched to any gene: 6. The CDR3 here is CASSRPLAGGPGANVLTF. The CDR3 bases are TGTGCCAGCAGCCGTCCACTAGCGGGGGGGCCTGGGGCCAACGTCCTGACTTTC.

There are a few counts of this clone. The chain uses TRBV30 and TRBJ1-2, with 9 bases aligning to TRBD1. Trimming at V came to 4 bases and at J to 5 bases, leaving 2 bases not matched to a gene. CDR3 length: 12 residues. Germline assignment: CDR1 GTSNPN and CDR2 SVGIG (reference sequence). The CDR3 loop reads CAWKDRGYGYTF. The DNA for the CDR3 is TGTGCCTGGAAAGACAGGGGGTATGGCTACACCTTC.

The rearrangement joins TRBV6-5 to TRBJ1-2; maybe TRBD1 (6 bases). The CDR3 is made up of 12 amino acids. Germline CDR1 is MNHEY and CDR2 is SVGAGI. Trimming took 5 bases from V and 7 from J, leaving 11 bases between them. The CDR3 here is CASSTGFSGYTF. CDR3 DNA: TGTGCCAGCAGTACAGGGTTCTCTGGCTACACCTTC.

This rearrangement joins TRBV30 to TRBJ1-1; D unclear. This CDR3 spans 12 amino acids. V was shortened by 4 bases and J by 8 bases, with 14 bases between the two germline ends. Germline values: CDR1 GTSNPN, CDR2 SVGIG (reference sequence). The DNA of the CDR3 is TGTGCCTGGATGAACGACGGACTCGAAGCTTTCTTT. This codes for CAWMNDGLEAFF.

J is TRBJ2-3 and V is TRBV5-4; TRBD2 aligns across 12 bases. This CDR3 comprises 18 residues. Trimming took 8 bases from V and 5 from J; bases not matched to a gene: 18. Germline CDR1 SGHNT, CDR2 YYREEE (reference sequence). As DNA, the CDR3 is TGTGCCAGTACCCTACGGACTAGCGGGATCCCCGGGGGAGATACGCAGTATTTT. It translates to CASTLRTSGIPGGDTQYF.

V gene TRBV7-2 combines with J gene TRBJ1-2, with 8 bases lining up with TRBD1. Per the germline V gene, CDR1 is SGHTA and CDR2 is FQGNSA. Trimming removed 5 bases from V and 6 bases from J; junction bases left unmatched: 8. The CDR3 sequence is 14 residues long. The CDR3 coding sequence is TGTGCCAGCAGCCCGGGGCAGGGGGCGGATGGCTACACCTTC. Amino acid sequence: CASSPGQGADGYTF.

The V gene is TRBV4-3, the J gene TRBJ2-1, with a tentative D call TRBD2 (5 bases). The V gene's germline CDR1 is LGHNA and CDR2 YSLEER. CDR3 length: 15 residues. Trimming pared 1 base from V and 9 bases from J, leaving 16 bases between. The CDR3 spells CASSQGSVGNTEQFF. CDR3 nucleotides: TGCGCCAGCAGCCAAGGATCCGTCGGGAATACTGAGCAGTTCTTC.

The chain is built from TRBV5-6 and TRBJ2-6, with D uncertain. Trimming shortened V by 4 bases and J by 1 base, and 15 bases separated the two germline ends. This CDR3 spans 17 amino acids. The germline V gene encodes CDR1 SGHDT and CDR2 YYEEEE. CDR3: CASSLGPTESGANVLTF. CDR3 bases: TGTGCCAGCAGCCTGGGCCCTACAGAGTCTGGGGCCAACGTCCTGACTTTC.

V usage is TRBV9 and J usage is TRBJ2-2, with 11 bases identical to TRBD2. The CDR3 is made up of 18 amino acids. V was pared by 0 bases and J by 5 bases, with 9 bases of the junction left unmatched. Germline lookup yields CDR1 SGDLS and CDR2 YYNGEE. This chain's CDR3 is CASSVVEGTSGWTGELFF. The CDR3 DNA sequence: TGTGCCAGCAGCGTAGTAGAGGGGACTAGCGGTTGGACCGGGGAGCTGTTTTTT.

V gene TRBV30 combines with J gene TRBJ2-1; tentatively, D is TRBD2 (6 bases). Germline lookup yields CDR1 GTSNPN and CDR2 SVGIG (reference sequence). The V gene lost 0 bases and the J gene lost 8 bases, with 14 bases spanning the gap. The CDR3 consists of 14 residues. This CDR3 is CAWSVGSGVDEQFF. The CDR3 DNA follows: TGTGCCTGGAGTGTGGGGTCGGGGGTGGATGAGCAGTTCTTC.

This clone was seen just once. Relative to the germline gene, one junction end is altered; a read error may explain this. The V gene is TRBV7-8, the J gene TRBJ2-4; 14 bases line up with TRBD2. This CDR3 region has 19 residues. Per the germline V gene, CDR1 is SGHVS and CDR2 is FQNEAQ. The DNA of the CDR3 is TGTGCCAGCAGCAGATCGACTAGCGGGGGGGTTGGTGCCAAAAACAGTCAGTACTTC. It is translated as CASSRSTSGGVGAKNSQYF.

The rearrangement joins TRBV6-6 to TRBJ2-7; D uncertain. Trimming shortened V by 3 bases and J by 5 bases, and 8 bases separated the two germline ends. CDR1 and CDR2 (germline): MNHNY, SVGAGI (reference sequence). The CDR3 runs 12 residues. CDR3 sequence (DNA): TGTGCCAGCAGTTATTCAACAGACGAGCAGTACTTC. Translation: CASSYSTDEQYF.

The chain couples TRBV6-1 to TRBJ1-2; TRBD1 agrees at 11 bases. This CDR3 has 15 residues. With 8 bases clipped from V and 5 bases from J, the junction kept 10 bases outside the gene matches. Germline V lookup: CDR1 MNHNS, CDR2 SASEGT. CDR3 DNA: TGTGCCAGCGGTTCGGACAGGGGGCACCCGTATGGCTACACCTTC. This gives the protein CASGSDRGHPYGYTF.

The chain couples TRBV5-1 to TRBJ1-6; possible D gene TRBD1, 6 bases. Trimming removed 5 bases at V and 7 bases at J, with 10 bases between. CDR1 SGHRS and CDR2 YFSETQ come from the germline V gene. The CDR3 consists of 13 residues. CDR3 sequence (DNA): TGCGCCAGCAGTGCAGGGGTAAATTCACCCCTCCACTTT. It yields the protein CASSAGVNSPLHF. Full variable domain (rest looked up from reference TRBV5-1 and TRBJ1-6): KAGVTQTPRYLIKTRGQQVTLSCSPISGHRSVSWYQQTPGQGLQFLFEYFSETQRNKGNFPGRFSGRQFSNSRSEMNVSTLELGDSALYLCASSAGVNSPLHFGNGTRLTVT.

This clone was counted ten times or more. The CDR3 sequence is CASSLAPYEQYF. CDR3 DNA: TGCGCCAGCAGCTTGGCTCCTTACGAGCAGTACTTC. The chain carries TRBV5-1 and TRBJ2-7; D is unresolved. V was trimmed by 0 bases and J by 4 bases, leaving 5 bases between them. The CDR3 contains 12 residues. The germline CDR1 and CDR2 sequences are SGHRS and YFSETQ.

This clone has only a few counts. The genes are TRBV28 and TRBJ1-2; 10 nucleotides match TRBD1. The CDR3 sequence is 14 residues long. In germline, CDR1 is MDHEN, CDR2 SYDVKM. The V and J ends lost 7 bases and 8 bases, in that order; junction bases with no gene match: 10. The CDR3 DNA sequence: TGTGCCAGCACCTTGACAGGGGGCGGAAAAGGCTACACCTTC. Amino acids: CASTLTGGGKGYTF.